This T cell receptor (beta chain) was sequenced in a study of shared clonotypes between healthy human individuals. Turning to the study itself: Aged between 18 and 49, the donors were a couple of women and a few men.

Sequencing was at deep level. Method: immunoSEQ multiplex PCR; TCRdb's copy keeps in-frame clones and lacks some. The sample holds over 2 million clones, roughly 96% seen once. Details on this clone: Its antigen is still unknown.

Study conclusions and caveats: Sorted-subset sequencing, rarefaction showed, was incomplete despite large depth.

With V trimmed by 0 bases and J by 4 bases, 9 bases remained unmatched. Germline values: CDR1 SGDLS, CDR2 YYNGEE. CDR3 length equals 17 residues. This sequence was found in a man aged 18 to 29 in good health. Sequencing was performed on naive CD4+ T cells sorted from blood. The subset is: CD45RA+ positively selected. The rearrangement joins TRBV9 to TRBJ2-2, with 7 bases aligning to TRBD1. CDR3 sequence: CASSVVGGVKGTGELFF. As DNA, the CDR3 is TGTGCCAGCAGCGTAGTAGGGGGCGTCAAAGGCACCGGGGAGCTGTTTTTT.